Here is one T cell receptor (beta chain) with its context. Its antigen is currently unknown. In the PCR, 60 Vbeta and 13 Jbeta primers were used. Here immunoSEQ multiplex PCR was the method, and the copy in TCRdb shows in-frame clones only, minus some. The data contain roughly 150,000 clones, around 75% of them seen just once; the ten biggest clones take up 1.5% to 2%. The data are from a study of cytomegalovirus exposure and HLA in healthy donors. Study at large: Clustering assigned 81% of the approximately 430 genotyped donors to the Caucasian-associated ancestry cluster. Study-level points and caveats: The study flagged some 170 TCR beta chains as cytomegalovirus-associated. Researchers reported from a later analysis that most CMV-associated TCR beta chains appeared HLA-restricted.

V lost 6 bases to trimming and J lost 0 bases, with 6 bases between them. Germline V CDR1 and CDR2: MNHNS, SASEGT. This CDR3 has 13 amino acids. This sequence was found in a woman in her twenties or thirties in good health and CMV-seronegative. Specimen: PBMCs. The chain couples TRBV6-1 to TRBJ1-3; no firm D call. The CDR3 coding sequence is TGTGCCAGCAGGGAGGACTCTGGAAACACCATATATTTT. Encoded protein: CASREDSGNTIYF.